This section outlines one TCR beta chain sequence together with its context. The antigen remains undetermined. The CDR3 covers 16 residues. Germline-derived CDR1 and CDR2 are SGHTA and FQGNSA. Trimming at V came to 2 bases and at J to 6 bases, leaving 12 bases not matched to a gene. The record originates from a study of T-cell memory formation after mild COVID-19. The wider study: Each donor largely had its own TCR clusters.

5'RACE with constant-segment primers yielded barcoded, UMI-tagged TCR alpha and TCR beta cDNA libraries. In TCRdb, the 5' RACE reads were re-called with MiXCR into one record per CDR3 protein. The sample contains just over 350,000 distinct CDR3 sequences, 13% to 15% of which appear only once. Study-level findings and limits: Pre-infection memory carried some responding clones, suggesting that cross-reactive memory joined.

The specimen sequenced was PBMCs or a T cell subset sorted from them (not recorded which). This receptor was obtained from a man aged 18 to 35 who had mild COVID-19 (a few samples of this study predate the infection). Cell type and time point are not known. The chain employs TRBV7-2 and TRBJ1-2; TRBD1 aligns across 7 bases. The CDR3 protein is CASSLRAPDRVDGYTF. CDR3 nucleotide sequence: TGTGCCAGCAGCTTACGGGCCCCCGACAGGGTGGATGGCTACACCTTC. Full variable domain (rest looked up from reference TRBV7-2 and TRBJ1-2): GAGVSQSPSNKVTEKGKDVELRCDPISGHTALYWYRQSLGQGLEFLIYFQGNSAPDKSGLPSDRFSAERTGGSVSTLTIQRTQQEDSAVYLCASSLRAPDRVDGYTFGSGTRLTVV.